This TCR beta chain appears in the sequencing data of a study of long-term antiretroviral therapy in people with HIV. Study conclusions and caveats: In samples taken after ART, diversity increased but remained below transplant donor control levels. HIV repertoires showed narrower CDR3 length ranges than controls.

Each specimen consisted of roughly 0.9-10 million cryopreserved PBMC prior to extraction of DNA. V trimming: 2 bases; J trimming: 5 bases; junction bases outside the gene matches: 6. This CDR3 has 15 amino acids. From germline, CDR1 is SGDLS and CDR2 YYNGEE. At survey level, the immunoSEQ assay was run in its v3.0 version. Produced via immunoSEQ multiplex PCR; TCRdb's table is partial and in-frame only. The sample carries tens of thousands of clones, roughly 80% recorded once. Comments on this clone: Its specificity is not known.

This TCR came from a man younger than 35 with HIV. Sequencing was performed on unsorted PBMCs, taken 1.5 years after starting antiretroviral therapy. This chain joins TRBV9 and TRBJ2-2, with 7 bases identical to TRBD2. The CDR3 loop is CASSVGGRGTGELFF. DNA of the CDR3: TGTGCCAGCAGCGTGGGGGGGAGGGGTACCGGGGAGCTGTTTTTT. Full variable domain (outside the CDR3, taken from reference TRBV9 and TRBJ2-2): DSGVTQTPKHLITATGQRVTLRCSPRSGDLSVYWYQQSLDQGLQFLIQYYNGEERAKGNILERFSAQQFPDLHSELNLSSLELGDSALYFCASSVGGRGTGELFFGEGSRLTVL.